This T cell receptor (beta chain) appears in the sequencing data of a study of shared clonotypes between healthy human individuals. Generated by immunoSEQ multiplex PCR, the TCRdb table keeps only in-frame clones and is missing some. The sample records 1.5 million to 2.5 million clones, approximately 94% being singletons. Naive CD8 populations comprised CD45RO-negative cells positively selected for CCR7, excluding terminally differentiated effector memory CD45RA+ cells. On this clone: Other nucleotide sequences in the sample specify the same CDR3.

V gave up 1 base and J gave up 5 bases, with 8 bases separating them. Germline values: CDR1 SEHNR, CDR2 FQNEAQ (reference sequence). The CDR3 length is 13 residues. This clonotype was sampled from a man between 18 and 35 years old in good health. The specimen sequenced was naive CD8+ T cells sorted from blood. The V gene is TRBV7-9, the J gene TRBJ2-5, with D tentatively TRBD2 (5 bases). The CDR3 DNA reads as TGTGCCAGCAGCTTAGGGGCGGGTGAGACCCAGTACTTC. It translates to CASSLGAGETQYF.